This note documents a single T cell receptor beta chain sequence. These data are taken from a study of blood T cell repertoires in COVID-19. On the study more broadly: T cells, B-cell-depleted T cells, or PBMCs supplied cDNA or gDNA.

As handled by the study authors: Cell counts per sample came from amplifying reference gene primers. Produced via immunoSEQ multiplex PCR; TCRdb's table is partial and in-frame only. The V and J calls and the clone size are those of that table, but D and trimming were determined from the DNA. The sample holds a few hundred thousand clones, over 70% seen once. The clonotype originates from a woman between 50 and 59 years old with acute or convalescent COVID-19. What was sequenced was peripheral blood.

The CDR3 bases are TGTGCCATCAGTGGGGGCGGGAACAGGGGAGTCGGGGAGCAGTACTTC. Translated, it gives CAISGGGNRGVGEQYF. This chain links TRBV10-3 with TRBJ2-7; weak D call: TRBD1 (7 bases). Between the trimmed V and J ends, which lost 4 bases and 7 bases, there was a span of 23 bases. The CDR3 is 16 residues long. The germline CDR1 and CDR2 sequences are ENHRY and SYGVKD.